These 22 T cell receptor beta chains were all obtained from the same sample, sequenced in a study of blood T cell repertoires in COVID-19. Clones were sequenced by immunoSEQ multiplex PCR, and TCRdb holds only the in-frame ones, with some missing. The sample holds around 140,000 clones, just under 80% seen once. Sequences were obtained from peripheral blood. Receptor source: a woman aged 55-69 years with acute or convalescent COVID-19.

This clone is a singleton in its sample. V and J are TRBV7-9 and TRBJ1-6; no clear D. Trimming took off 5 bases at V and 5 bases at J, with 4 bases between the two ends. The germline V gene encodes CDR1 SEHNR and CDR2 FQNEAQ (reference sequence). The CDR3 contains 12 residues. The CDR3 DNA sequence: TGTGCCAGCAGCCCGGATAATTCACCCCTCCACTTT. Translation: CASSPDNSPLHF.

The rearrangement links TRBV7-9 to TRBJ1-1; a weak D match, TRBD1 (5 bases). The ends were cut back, 5 bases at V and 4 bases at J, with 17 bases in the middle. The germline V gene encodes CDR1 SEHNR and CDR2 FQNEAQ (reference sequence). The CDR3 is 15 amino acids. For the CDR3, the DNA is TGTGCCAGCAGCCCAAGGGTCAGGGTGAGCACTGAAGCTTTCTTT. Translation gives CASSPRVRVSTEAFF.

The rearrangement joins TRBV6-5 to TRBJ2-7, with D perhaps matching TRBD1 (6 bases). Trimming removed 8 bases at V and 3 bases at J, with 11 bases between. The CDR3 extends over 12 amino acids. The germline V gene has CDR1 MNHEY and CDR2 SVGAGI. The CDR3 protein is CASGDNHYEQYF. Written as DNA, the CDR3 is TGTGCCAGCGGGGACAATCACTACGAGCAGTACTTC.

The rearrangement uses TRBV12-5 and TRBJ2-7, with D perhaps TRBD1 (6 bases). The CDR3 spans 13 residues. Germline V gene data show CDR1 as LGHNT and CDR2 as FRNRAP. The V and J ends lost 5 bases and 0 bases respectively, with 8 bases between them. CDR3 sequence (DNA): TGTGCTAGTGGTAGGGGGAGCTCCTACGAGCAGTACTTC. It is translated as CASGRGSSYEQYF.

V gene TRBV12-5 combines with J gene TRBJ1-2, with D unclear. The CDR3 totals 15 residues. Germline V CDR1 and CDR2: LGHNT, FRNRAP. The V end was cut by 1 base, the J end by 4 bases, with 13 bases between. The CDR3: CASGLGGDRGYGYTF. DNA of the CDR3: TGTGCTAGTGGTTTGGGCGGCGACCGTGGCTATGGCTACACCTTC.

CDR3 loop: CASTVVGDRGPETQYF. The CDR3 region has the DNA TGTGCCAGCACCGTTGTAGGGGACAGGGGGCCAGAGACCCAGTACTTC. The chain employs TRBV21-1 and TRBJ2-5; the D call TRBD1 from the table was never checked on the DNA. TRBV21-1 is recorded as a pseudogene. This CDR3 is 16 amino acids long.

The rearrangement uses TRBV6-1 and TRBJ2-7; 7 positions match TRBD2. The CDR3 totals 15 residues. The ends lost 0 bases at V and 2 bases at J; junction bases unmatched: 4. From germline, CDR1 is MNHNS and CDR2 SASEGT. The CDR3 DNA sequence: TGTGCCAGCAGTGAAGCGACTAGCAAAACCTACGAGCAGTACTTC. Translating it yields CASSEATSKTYEQYF.

CDR3 nucleotides: TGCAGCGCTACTCCGGGATTCTTATCCTACGAGCAGTACTTC. As protein: CSATPGFLSYEQYF. The genes are TRBV29-1 and TRBJ2-7; the D gene is possibly TRBD2 (5 bases). Germline V CDR1 and CDR2: SQVTM, ANQGSEA. CDR3 length: 14 amino acids. Between the trimmed V and J ends, which lost 7 bases and 1 base, there was a span of 17 bases.

The chain employs TRBV28 and TRBJ2-5; D is possibly TRBD1 (5 bases). The germline gives CDR1 MDHEN, CDR2 SYDVKM. The CDR3 covers 16 residues. The ends were cut back, 4 bases at V and 5 bases at J, with 20 bases in the middle. Here the CDR3 DNA reads TGTGCCAGCAGTTCCTTCCAGGGCCCCCGCGAGGAGACCCAGTACTTC. Amino acid sequence: CASSSFQGPREETQYF.

The J gene is TRBJ1-5, the V gene TRBV24-1; 7 bases fit TRBD1. The germline CDR1 and CDR2 sequences are KGHDR and SFDVKD. J lost 2 bases, V lost 3 bases, and 6 bases had no gene match. The CDR3 loop spans 16 amino acids. CDR3 bases: TGTGCCACCAGTGATAATGCTGGGACAGGCAATCAGCCCCAGCATTTT. It codes for CATSDNAGTGNQPQHF.

The chain couples TRBV27 to TRBJ2-1; TRBD2 agrees at 8 bases. Germline V gene sequence: CDR1 MNHEY, CDR2 SMNVEV (reference sequence). V dropped 6 bases and J dropped 8; count of bases not matched to a gene: 6. The CDR3 is made up of 13 amino acids. This chain's CDR3 is CASRTTSVYEQFF. CDR3 coding DNA: TGTGCCAGCAGAACGACTAGCGTCTATGAGCAGTTCTTC.

This clone was picked up a small number of times. This CDR3 is also generated by other DNA sequences in the sample. This chain links TRBV5-1 with TRBJ2-3, with D possibly TRBD2 on 5 matching bases. Germline V gives CDR1 SGHRS, CDR2 YFSETQ. V was trimmed by 0 bases and J by 4 bases, leaving 9 bases between them. The CDR3 length is 14 residues. The CDR3 DNA reads TGCGCCAGCAGCTTGGGCGGGTTTCCAGATACGCAGTATTTT. Translating gives CASSLGGFPDTQYF.

The chain carries TRBV5-4 and TRBJ2-1; TRBD2 agrees at 12 bases. There are 18 residues in the CDR3. Trimming at V came to 5 bases and at J to 0 bases, leaving 9 bases not matched to a gene. CDR1 is SGHNT, CDR2 YYREEE, per germline (reference sequence). The CDR3 bases are TGTGCCAGCAGGGGACTAGCGGGTCTGGGGGACTCCTACAATGAGCAGTTCTTC. This codes for CASRGLAGLGDSYNEQFF.

This clone appeared a few times. This chain joins TRBV7-8 and TRBJ1-6; D call uncertain. The germline gives CDR1 SGHVS, CDR2 FQNEAQ. Trimming stripped 6 bases from V and 5 bases from J, with 8 bases between. The CDR3 consists of 13 residues. The CDR3 region has the DNA TGTGCCAGCAGTTACGGGGATAATTCACCCCTCCACTTT. Translated, it gives CASSYGDNSPLHF.

This clone was seen a few times. V usage is TRBV15 and J usage is TRBJ1-5, with 7 bases lining up with TRBD1. Trimming cost V 5 bases and J 0 bases; bases outside gene matches: 4. From germline, CDR1 is LNHNV and CDR2 YYDKDF (reference sequence). The CDR3 is 15 residues long. The DNA of the CDR3 is TGTGCCACCAGCGGCCGGGACAGTAGCAATCAGCCCCAGCATTTT. Protein: CATSGRDSSNQPQHF.

The chain has TRBV7-9 and TRBJ2-7, with TRBD1 identical over 8 bases. Trimming removed 4 bases from V and 7 bases from J; junction bases left unmatched: 9. There are 14 residues in the CDR3. Germline CDR1 SEHNR, CDR2 FQNEAQ (reference sequence). CDR3 amino acids: CASSSRGQLGEQYF. CDR3 DNA: TGTGCCAGCAGCTCCAGGGGGCAGCTCGGGGAGCAGTACTTC.

The V gene is TRBV7-6, the J gene TRBJ1-5; D perhaps matches TRBD1 (6 bases). Trimming cost V 5 bases and J 5 bases, with 19 bases left between them. The CDR3 consists of 16 residues. Germline V gives CDR1 SGHVS, CDR2 FNYEAQ. CDR3 bases: TGTGCCAGCAGCCCGTTTCGGGGGGCGCGAGATCAGCCCCAGCATTTT. Translation: CASSPFRGARDQPQHF.

The chain recombines TRBV7-2 with TRBJ1-1; 9 bases map to TRBD1. The germline V gene encodes CDR1 SGHTA and CDR2 FQGNSA. Trimming removed 5 bases from V and 5 bases from J; junction bases left unmatched: 6. The CDR3 runs to 14 residues. The DNA for the CDR3 is TGTGCCAGCAGCCTTGACAGGGGGTGGACTGAAGCTTTCTTT. This translates into CASSLDRGWTEAFF.

The chain employs TRBV27 and TRBJ2-1, with TRBD1 as a possible D gene (5 bases). Looked up from germline, CDR1 is MNHEY and CDR2 is SMNVEV (reference sequence). This CDR3 contains 16 residues. V was clipped by 3 bases and J by 0 bases, with 12 bases between them. CDR3 residues: CASSFQTVSSYNEQFF. In DNA, the CDR3 is TGTGCCAGCAGTTTCCAGACAGTTAGCTCCTACAATGAGCAGTTCTTC.

This rearrangement joins TRBV10-2 to TRBJ1-2; 10 positions agree with TRBD1. Germline V lookup: CDR1 WSHSY, CDR2 SAAADI. V shed 5 bases and J 7 bases; nucleotides not matched to a gene: 7. The CDR3 loop spans 14 amino acids. CDR3 sequence: CASSPGTGVGGYTF. The DNA for the CDR3 is TGCGCCAGCAGTCCCGGGACAGGGGTTGGTGGCTACACCTTC.

This clone occurred a few times. The genes are TRBV19 and TRBJ1-2, with TRBD1 matching over 7 bases. The germline CDR1 and CDR2 sequences are LNHDA and SQIVND (reference sequence). The CDR3 extends over 12 amino acids. J lost 5 bases, V lost 7 bases, and 4 bases had no gene match. The CDR3 reads CASTHRGYGYTF. CDR3 sequence (DNA): TGTGCCAGTACCCACAGGGGATATGGCTACACCTTC.

The chain has TRBV6-5 and TRBJ2-7; D is undetermined. This CDR3 has 16 residues. The germline CDR1 and CDR2 sequences are MNHEY and SVGAGI. The V end was cut by 0 bases, the J end by 6 bases, with 18 bases between. The CDR3 DNA sequence: TGTGCCAGCAGTTACTCGACCCTCATACGTGCTAGCGAGCAGTACTTC. Translating it yields CASSYSTLIRASEQYF.